This is a list of T cell receptor beta chains from one sample in a study of human T cells and chemical hapten exposure. MiXCR was run by TCRdb on the RACE reads, yielding one entry per CDR3 protein. The repertoire has about 34,000 distinct CDR3 sequences, around 10% of them found once; the top ten carry roughly 27%. The sample was whole blood, taken in connection with sensitization to the hapten diphenylcyclopropenone (DPC). The receptors were sampled from a man aged 45-65 years with alopecia areata. Some clones in this sample may be carry-over from other donors' samples. The CDR3 runs from the conserved cysteine through the conserved F or W. Fields, in order: V gene, D gene, J gene, clone size, CDR3 length, CDR3 protein, CDR3 DNA. A D gene is named only where the DNA matches it firmly. Clone size is shown for a subset of rows, as once, few, many or a class of expanded clone.

v_gene: TRBV6-5
d_gene: -
j_gene: TRBJ2-1
abundance: -
len: 17
CDR3aa: CASSLPLGGQKGNEQFF
CDR3nt: TGTGCCAGCAGTCTCCCACTCGGCGGACAAAAGGGGAATGAGCAGTTCTTC

v_gene: TRBV29-1
d_gene: -
j_gene: TRBJ2-3
abundance: -
len: 13
CDR3aa: CSVGPDGRDTQYF
CDR3nt: TGCAGCGTTGGCCCCGACGGAAGAGATACGCAGTATTTT

v_gene: TRBV30
d_gene: TRBD1
j_gene: TRBJ1-5
abundance: many
len: 13
CDR3aa: CAWTGGLGQPQHF
CDR3nt: TGTGCCTGGACAGGGGGCCTGGGTCAGCCCCAGCATTTT

v_gene: TRBV15
d_gene: -
j_gene: TRBJ2-3
abundance: -
len: 14
CDR3aa: CATRGLARTDTQYF
CDR3nt: TGTGCCACCAGGGGTTTGGCCCGTACAGATACGCAGTATTTT

v_gene: TRBV9
d_gene: -
j_gene: TRBJ2-7
abundance: many
len: 12
CDR3aa: CASSGGEGEQYF
CDR3nt: TGTGCCAGCAGCGGGGGAGAGGGCGAGCAGTACTTC

v_gene: TRBV28
d_gene: TRBD2
j_gene: TRBJ2-1
abundance: -
len: 15
CDR3aa: CASSSAGGTYNEQFF
CDR3nt: TGTGCCAGCAGTTCTGCGGGAGGAACCTACAATGAGCAGTTCTTC

v_gene: TRBV7-2
d_gene: TRBD2
j_gene: TRBJ2-1
abundance: many
len: 15
CDR3aa: CASSLDSGGRNEQFF
CDR3nt: TGTGCCAGCAGCCTGGACTCGGGGGGGAGGAATGAGCAGTTCTTC

v_gene: TRBV28
d_gene: -
j_gene: TRBJ1-5
abundance: many
len: 15
CDR3aa: CASTRGGDGNQPQHF
CDR3nt: TGTGCCAGCACTCGGGGTGGGGACGGGAATCAGCCCCAGCATTTT

v_gene: TRBV29-1
d_gene: -
j_gene: TRBJ2-3
abundance: many
len: 13
CDR3aa: CSVEPQGTDTQYF
CDR3nt: TGCAGCGTTGAACCCCAGGGTACAGATACGCAGTATTTC

v_gene: TRBV7-6
d_gene: TRBD1
j_gene: TRBJ2-1
abundance: many
len: 13
CDR3aa: CASSTVQGNEQFF
CDR3nt: TGTGCCAGCAGCACAGTACAGGGGAATGAGCAGTTCTTC

v_gene: TRBV5-8
d_gene: TRBD2
j_gene: TRBJ2-2
abundance: many
len: 13
CDR3aa: CANLAVNTGELFF
CDR3nt: TGTGCAAACCTAGCGGTGAACACCGGGGAGCTGTTTTTT

v_gene: TRBV11-2
d_gene: TRBD2
j_gene: TRBJ2-2
abundance: many
len: 16
CDR3aa: CASSLTSGGNTGELFF
CDR3nt: TGTGCCAGCAGCTTGACTAGCGGGGGAAACACCGGGGAGCTGTTTTTT

v_gene: TRBV4-1
d_gene: TRBD1
j_gene: TRBJ1-3
abundance: many
len: 17
CDR3aa: CASSDTTGIETGNTIYF
CDR3nt: TGCGCCAGCAGCGACACGACAGGGATTGAAACTGGAAACACCATATATTTT

v_gene: TRBV28
d_gene: -
j_gene: TRBJ1-5
abundance: many
len: 15
CDR3aa: CASSFPGGRNQPQHF
CDR3nt: TGTGCCAGCAGTTTTCCGGGAGGCCGCAATCAGCCCCAGCATTTT

v_gene: TRBV29-1
d_gene: -
j_gene: TRBJ1-1
abundance: -
len: 12
CDR3aa: CSVGGGGTEAFF
CDR3nt: TGCAGCGTTGGAGGGGGAGGCACTGAAGCTTTCTTT

v_gene: TRBV29-1
d_gene: -
j_gene: TRBJ2-5
abundance: few
len: 13
CDR3aa: CSVDRQGRETQYF
CDR3nt: TGCAGCGTTGATCGGCAGGGTAGGGAGACCCAGTACTTC

v_gene: TRBV20-1
d_gene: -
j_gene: TRBJ2-6
abundance: many
len: 12
CDR3aa: CSARGGANVLTF
CDR3nt: TGCAGTGCTAGAGGAGGGGCCAACGTCCTGACTTTC

v_gene: TRBV11-2
d_gene: -
j_gene: TRBJ2-7
abundance: few
len: 14
CDR3aa: CASSLEADFYEQYF
CDR3nt: TGTGCCAGCAGCTTAGAGGCCGACTTCTACGAGCAGTACTTC

v_gene: TRBV15
d_gene: -
j_gene: TRBJ2-2
abundance: many
len: 19
CDR3aa: CATSRHPESTALNTGELFF
CDR3nt: TGTGCCACCAGCAGACACCCTGAATCGACAGCTCTGAACACCGGGGAGCTGTTTTTT

v_gene: TRBV30
d_gene: -
j_gene: TRBJ1-2
abundance: many
len: 11
CDR3aa: CAWSPSIVYTF
CDR3nt: TGTGCCTGGAGCCCCTCAATTGTCTACACCTTC

v_gene: TRBV7-2
d_gene: -
j_gene: TRBJ2-2
abundance: many
len: 14
CDR3aa: CASSFRTDTGELFF
CDR3nt: TGTGCCAGCAGCTTTAGGACCGACACCGGGGAGCTGTTTTTT

v_gene: TRBV6-5
d_gene: -
j_gene: TRBJ2-7
abundance: once
len: 12
CDR3aa: CASSAGAGEQYF
CDR3nt: TGTGCCAGCAGTGCCGGGGCGGGCGAGCAGTACTTC

v_gene: TRBV5-4
d_gene: -
j_gene: TRBJ1-6
abundance: few
len: 14
CDR3aa: CASSLQGYNSPLHF
CDR3nt: TGTGCCAGCAGCTTGCAGGGTTATAATTCACCCCTCCACTTT

v_gene: TRBV29-1
d_gene: -
j_gene: TRBJ1-4
abundance: many
len: 15
CDR3aa: CSVEFEGRGTEKLFF
CDR3nt: TGCAGCGTTGAATTCGAGGGACGAGGAACTGAAAAACTGTTTTTT

v_gene: TRBV24-1
d_gene: -
j_gene: TRBJ2-5
abundance: -
len: 16
CDR3aa: CATSDSGGTHQETQYF
CDR3nt: TGTGCCACCAGTGATTCCGGCGGGACTCATCAAGAGACCCAGTACTTC

v_gene: TRBV27
d_gene: -
j_gene: TRBJ2-6
abundance: many
len: 16
CDR3aa: CASSSPQDLRTNVLTF
CDR3nt: TGTGCCAGCAGTTCACCCCAGGACCTAAGGACCAACGTCCTGACTTTC

v_gene: TRBV29-1
d_gene: TRBD2
j_gene: TRBJ2-1
abundance: many
len: 14
CDR3aa: CSVVAGSSYNEQFF
CDR3nt: TGCAGCGTGGTAGCGGGGAGCTCCTACAATGAGCAGTTCTTC